The sequence of this T cell receptor (beta chain) was determined in a study of blood T cell repertoires in COVID-19. Study background: Acute-phase and convalescent COVID-19 samples originated in the United States, Italy and Spain.

V shed 5 bases, J shed 4 bases, and the junction held 12 bases outside the gene matches. The CDR3 is made up of 15 amino acids. Germline V lookup: CDR1 GTSNPN, CDR2 SVGIG (reference sequence). Measured with immunoSEQ multiplex PCR; TCRdb has only the in-frame clones, and not every one. Found here are 75,000 to 85,000 clones, approximately 78% of them singletons; the top ten hold less than 8.5%. The rearrangement links TRBV30 to TRBJ2-3, with 7 bases aligning to TRBD2. This clonotype originated in a human donor in a cohort sampled during active COVID-19. The sample comprised peripheral blood. CDR3 DNA sequence: TGTGCCTGGGGCCCCGGGGGGTCCAAGGCAGATACGCAGTATTTT. Amino acid sequence: CAWGPGGSKADTQYF.